One sample yielded the 23 T cell receptor beta chains listed below, sequenced in a study of CD8+ T cells in alopecia areata. Extracted from the samples, RNA was reverse transcribed into cDNA to serve as the sequencing template. Using immunoSEQ multiplex PCR, the repertoire was profiled, and TCRdb retains in-frame clones only, with some absent. Among roughly 140,000 clones listed, around 55% were seen once. The sample was CD8+ T cells sorted from blood, taken at week 0. Receptor source: a human donor with alopecia areata.

This clone turned up a few times. The chain joins TRBV7-8 to TRBJ2-1; D may be TRBD2 (5 bases). CDR3 length: 13 residues. With 1 base removed from V and 6 bases from J, the gap between germline ends came to 7 bases. Germline loops: CDR1 SGHVS, CDR2 FQNEAQ. CDR3 residues: CASSLGSGNEQFF. DNA for the CDR3: TGTGCCAGCAGCTTAGGCAGCGGCAATGAGCAGTTCTTC.

The chain uses TRBV30 and TRBJ2-3; the D gene is possibly TRBD2 (6 bases). CDR1 GTSNPN and CDR2 SVGIG come from the germline V gene (reference sequence). The CDR3 is 13 amino acids. V dropped 5 bases and J dropped 0 bases, with 9 bases sitting between them. CDR3 nucleotides: TGTGCCTGGGCAGGGACTAGCACAGATACGCAGTATTTT. Protein: CAWAGTSTDTQYF. The complete variable domain, with remaining parts taken from reference TRBV30 and TRBJ2-3, reads SQTIHQWPATLVQPVGSPLSLECTVEGTSNPNLYWYRQAAGRGLQLLFYSVGIGQISSEVPQNLSASRPQDRQFILSSKKLLLSDSGFYLCAWAGTSTDTQYFGPGTRLTVL.

The V and J genes are TRBV9 and TRBJ1-2, with a weak D call TRBD1 (6 bases). With 0 bases removed from V and 3 bases from J, the gap between germline ends came to 9 bases. Germline-derived CDR1 and CDR2 are SGDLS and YYNGEE. The CDR3 has 14 amino acids. The CDR3 loop is CASSVGQGHYGYTF. The CDR3 nucleotides read TGTGCCAGCAGCGTAGGGCAGGGGCACTATGGCTACACCTTC.

This clone was seen more than once but under ten times. The chain employs TRBV14 and TRBJ1-1; no definite D call. The CDR3 consists of 13 residues. Germline-derived CDR1 and CDR2 are SGHDN and FVKESK. The V end was cut by 5 bases, the J end by 2 bases, with 9 bases between. CDR3 DNA sequence: TGTGCCAGCAGCGCCCTGCGTAACACTGAAGCTTTCTTT. Its translation is CASSALRNTEAFF. The complete variable domain, with remaining parts taken from reference TRBV14 and TRBJ1-1, reads EAGVTQFPSHSVIEKGQTVTLRCDPISGHDNLYWYRRVMGKEIKFLLHFVKESKQDESGMPNNRFLAERTGGTYSTLKVQPAELEDSGVYFCASSALRNTEAFFGQGTRLTVV.

The J gene is TRBJ1-2, the V gene TRBV27; 8 bases fit TRBD1. This CDR3 has 16 amino acids. V shed 3 bases, J shed 6 bases, and the junction held 12 bases outside the gene matches. The germline V gene has CDR1 MNHEY and CDR2 SMNVEV (reference sequence). CDR3: CASSFSPGQALDGYTF. The CDR3 DNA sequence: TGTGCCAGCAGTTTCTCGCCGGGACAGGCTTTGGATGGCTACACCTTC.

In regard to this clone: This specimen includes other DNA sequences encoding the same CDR3. V and J are TRBV29-1 and TRBJ2-7; D gene uncertain. V lost 1 base and J 3 bases, leaving 4 bases between the germline ends. The CDR3 is made up of 11 amino acids. Germline assignment: CDR1 SQVTM and CDR2 ANQGSEA. The CDR3 coding sequence is TGCAGCGTTGAAGTGGGCTACGAGCAGTACTTC. It is translated as CSVEVGYEQYF.

The chain has TRBV5-1 and TRBJ2-7, with TRBD2 matching over 8 bases. CDR1 is SGHRS, CDR2 YFSETQ, per germline. The CDR3 contains 14 residues. J lost 3 bases, V lost 3 bases, and 5 bases had no gene match. CDR3 coding DNA: TGCGCCAGCAGCTCCTCGGGGGGGCTCTACGAGCAGTACTTC. Translating gives CASSSSGGLYEQYF.

Only one count was recorded for this clone. The V call is TRBV28, the J call TRBJ2-2; the D is unclear. CDR1 is MDHEN and CDR2 is SYDVKM in the germline V gene. CDR3 length equals 13 residues. Trimming took 3 bases from V and 3 from J, leaving 5 bases between them. The CDR3 sequence is CASSFTDTGELFF. The CDR3 DNA reads as TGTGCCAGCAGTTTCACAGACACCGGGGAGCTGTTTTTT.

This chain uses TRBV19 with TRBJ1-2; D possibly corresponds to TRBD1 (6 bases). Germline V gene lookup returns CDR1 LNHDA and CDR2 SQIVND (reference sequence). Trimming took 3 bases from V and 7 from J, leaving 18 bases between them. CDR3 size: 15 residues. Here the CDR3 reads CASSIGAGANSGYTF. The CDR3 region has the DNA TGTGCCAGTAGTATCGGGGCGGGGGCCAATTCTGGCTACACCTTC.

The V gene is TRBV29-1, the J gene TRBJ2-7, with 10 nucleotides matching TRBD1. Germline CDR1 SQVTM, CDR2 ANQGSEA. The length of the CDR3 is 18 residues. Germline trimming cut 7 bases from V and 4 bases from J; bases unmatched to any gene: 22. CDR3 bases: TGCAGCGCCCTCCTCCCGGGGACAGGGGTATCTACCACTTACGAGCAGTACTTC. Its translation: CSALLPGTGVSTTYEQYF.

This clone has only a few counts. V and J are TRBV30 and TRBJ2-2, with 7 bases matching TRBD1. CDR3 length: 15 amino acids. Looked up from germline, CDR1 is GTSNPN and CDR2 is SVGIG (reference sequence). Trimming took 4 bases from V and 2 from J; bases not matched to a gene: 7. The CDR3 coding sequence is TGTGCCTGGAAGATGGGACAGAGAAACACCGGGGAGCTGTTTTTT. Its translation is CAWKMGQRNTGELFF.

On this clone: This sample also contains other DNA sequences that code for the same CDR3. The rearrangement links TRBV29-1 to TRBJ2-7; TRBD1 aligns across 7 bases. The CDR3 is 13 amino acids. V dropped 1 base and J dropped 2; count of bases not matched to a gene: 2. CDR1 SQVTM and CDR2 ANQGSEA come from the germline V gene. Here the CDR3 reads CSVEGGQTYEQYF. CDR3 in DNA: TGCAGCGTTGAAGGGGGACAGACCTACGAGCAGTACTTC.

This clone was picked up a small number of times. The CDR3 sequence: CASSPTSSGGRDTQYF. CDR3 nucleotides: TGTGCCAGCAGCCCAACCTCTAGCGGGGGGAGAGATACGCAGTATTTT. The chain combines TRBV13 with TRBJ2-3; 11 nucleotides agree with TRBD2. The CDR3 has 16 residues. Germline CDR1 is PRHDT and CDR2 is FYEKMQ (reference sequence). With V trimmed by 5 bases and J by 5 bases, 9 bases remained unmatched.

The chain recombines TRBV2 with TRBJ2-6, with D perhaps matching TRBD1 (6 bases). The germline V gene has CDR1 SNHLY and CDR2 FYNNEI. The CDR3 contains 17 residues. V lost 8 bases to trimming and J lost 1 base, with 18 bases between them. CDR3 region: CASARLGARSGANVLTF. In DNA, the CDR3 is TGTGCCAGCGCTCGTCTGGGGGCGCGTTCTGGGGCCAACGTCCTGACTTTC.

The chain combines TRBV13 with TRBJ2-7; D may match TRBD1 or TRBD2 (6 bases each). V was shortened by 5 bases and J by 4 bases, with 18 bases between the two germline ends. The CDR3 sequence is 15 residues long. Looked up from germline, CDR1 is PRHDT and CDR2 is FYEKMQ (reference sequence). In DNA form, the CDR3 reads TGTGCCAGCAGCCCAGCGGGCAGGGGCTTATACGAGCAGTACTTC. It encodes CASSPAGRGLYEQYF.

This sequence joins TRBV30 and TRBJ1-1, with D maybe TRBD1 (5 bases). The germline V gene encodes CDR1 GTSNPN and CDR2 SVGIG (reference sequence). V lost 4 bases, J lost 0 bases, and 12 bases lay in between. CDR3 size: 14 residues. CDR3 DNA sequence: TGTGCCTGGAATCCTGGGGGAATGAACACTGAAGCTTTCTTT. It yields the protein CAWNPGGMNTEAFF.

The chain employs TRBV7-8 and TRBJ2-7; 8 bases are shared with TRBD1. This CDR3 is built from 13 residues. The V gene end was trimmed by 5 bases and the J gene end by 5 bases; junction bases not matched to a gene: 5. CDR1 is SGHVS and CDR2 is FQNEAQ in the germline V gene. DNA for the CDR3: TGTGCCAGCAGCCCGGACAGGGTTGACGAGCAGTACTTC. Its translation is CASSPDRVDEQYF.

The chain carries TRBV5-1 and TRBJ1-1; TRBD1 agrees at 8 bases. V trimming: 4 bases; J trimming: 6 bases; junction bases outside the gene matches: 17. The CDR3 runs 17 residues. Germline CDR1 and CDR2: SGHRS and YFSETQ. In DNA form, the CDR3 reads TGCGCCAGCAGCCATCACTCTTCGGACAGGGTGGTCGCTGAAGCTTTCTTT. Residues: CASSHHSSDRVVAEAFF.

The chain carries TRBV30 and TRBJ1-2, with a possible D match to TRBD1 (5 bases). The CDR3 has 14 amino acids. V gave up 4 bases and J gave up 4 bases, with 16 bases separating them. CDR1 is GTSNPN, CDR2 SVGIG, per germline (reference sequence). The chain's CDR3 is CAWIQIGDRYGYTF. The CDR3 DNA reads TGTGCCTGGATTCAAATAGGGGATCGCTATGGCTACACCTTC.

This chain links TRBV29-1 with TRBJ1-2; the D gene is possibly TRBD1 (5 bases). V gave up 3 bases and J gave up 6 bases, with 14 bases separating them. The length of the CDR3 is 13 residues. Germline values: CDR1 SQVTM, CDR2 ANQGSEA. Here the CDR3 DNA reads TGCAGCGTTGATGGTGGGGGGTTGGATGGCTACACCTTC. Translation gives CSVDGGGLDGYTF.

This clone was counted only a few times. This chain joins TRBV11-2 and TRBJ2-6, with D uncertain. This CDR3 contains 15 residues. Germline assignment: CDR1 SGHAT and CDR2 FQNNGV. V lost 1 base and J 0 bases, leaving 4 bases between the germline ends. The CDR3 coding sequence is TGTGCCAGCAGCTTAGGAGTCTCTGGGGCCAACGTCCTGACTTTC. This codes for CASSLGVSGANVLTF. Filled out from reference TRBV11-2 and TRBJ2-6, the complete variable domain reads EAGVAQSPRYKIIEKRQSVAFWCNPISGHATLYWYQQILGQGPKLLIQFQNNGVVDDSQLPKDRFSAERLKGVDSTLKIQPAKLEDSAVYLCASSLGVSGANVLTFGAGSRLTVL.

The chain combines TRBV7-2 with TRBJ1-5, with no clear D. The CDR3 runs to 17 residues. From germline, CDR1 is SGHTA and CDR2 FQGNSA. Trimming removed 2 bases from V and 0 bases from J, with 14 bases in between. CDR3 bases: TGTGCCAGCAGCTTACGGTCGGGTAGGAATAGCAATCAGCCCCAGCATTTT. Amino acids: CASSLRSGRNSNQPQHF. Drawing the rest from reference TRBV7-2 and TRBJ1-5, the complete variable domain is GAGVSQSPSNKVTEKGKDVELRCDPISGHTALYWYRQSLGQGLEFLIYFQGNSAPDKSGLPSDRFSAERTGGSVSTLTIQRTQQEDSAVYLCASSLRSGRNSNQPQHFGDGTRLSIL.

This chain joins TRBV29-1 and TRBJ1-4, with D possibly matching TRBD1 (5 bases). CDR3 length: 14 residues. Germline V gene sequence: CDR1 SQVTM, CDR2 ANQGSEA. Trimming took 6 bases from V and 5 from J, leaving 16 bases between them. CDR3 bases: TGCAGCGTCTTACGGGACGGCGAGAATGAAAAACTGTTTTTT. Residues: CSVLRDGENEKLFF.